This TCR beta chain was captured in a study of CD8+CD57+ T cells in acquired aplastic anemia. About the study: Sorted CD4+ and CD8+ cells gave a mean 3.2 ug DNA, range roughly 0.18 to 27.4 ug. Healthy donor CD4+ cell samples had a mean of about 10.8 million reads.

Findings of the study overall: Significance was not reached for CD8+ Simpson's diversity between patients and controls.

This clonotype was found many times. What it binds is unknown. Genomic DNA served as template for TCR beta VDJ and CDR3 profiling. TCRdb reprocessed the reads with MiXCR, giving one entry per CDR3 protein. The sample includes about 81,000 distinct CDR3 sequences, about 45% of them seen just once. CDR1 and CDR2 (germline): SGDLS, YYNGEE. The trim removed 4 bases at V and 14 bases at J, leaving 11 bases unmatched. The CDR3 loop spans 14 amino acids. Sequencing was done on a sample of sorted CD4+, CD8+, or CD8+CD57+ T cells (not recorded which) from PBMCs. The chain employs TRBV9 and TRBJ1-6, with 8 bases identical to TRBD1. The TCR comes from a human donor in good health, serving as a control. CDR3 coding DNA: TGTGCCAGCAGCCCCCCCAGGGGGCACGGGACCCTCCACTTT. It translates to CASSPPRGHGTLHF.